This TCR beta chain was identified during a study of T cell responses to AZD1222 COVID-19 vaccine. Study results and caveats: Every sample of the repertoires postdated the peak T cell response.

The method was immunoSEQ multiplex PCR; TCRdb's version includes in-frame clones alone and lacks a portion of them. The data hold over 150,000 clones, with roughly 87% observed a single time. For this clone: Its antigen is as yet unknown.

Germline CDR1 MNHNY, CDR2 SVGAGI (reference sequence). V was shortened by 0 bases and J by 5 bases, with 13 bases between the two germline ends. The CDR3 loop spans 16 amino acids. The chain recombines TRBV6-6 with TRBJ1-4; D gene ambiguous. The source was peripheral blood, collected on day 0 of AZD1222 vaccination. The receptor was derived from an adult in good health. CDR3 residues: CASSYSVGRENEKLFF. As DNA, the CDR3 is TGTGCCAGCAGTTACTCGGTAGGAAGGGAGAATGAAAAACTGTTTTTT.